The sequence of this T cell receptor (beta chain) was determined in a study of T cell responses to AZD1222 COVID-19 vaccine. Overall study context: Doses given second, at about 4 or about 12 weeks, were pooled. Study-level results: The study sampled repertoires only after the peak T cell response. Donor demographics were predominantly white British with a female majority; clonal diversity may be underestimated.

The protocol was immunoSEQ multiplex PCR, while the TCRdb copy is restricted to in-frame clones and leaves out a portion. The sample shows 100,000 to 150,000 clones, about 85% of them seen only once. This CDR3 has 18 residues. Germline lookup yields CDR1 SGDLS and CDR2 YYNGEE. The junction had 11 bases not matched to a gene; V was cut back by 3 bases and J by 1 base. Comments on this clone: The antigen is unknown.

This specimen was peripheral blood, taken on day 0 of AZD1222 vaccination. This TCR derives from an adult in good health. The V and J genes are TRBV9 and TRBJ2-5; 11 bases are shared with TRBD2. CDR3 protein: CASSGTGTSGFRQETQYF. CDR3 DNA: TGTGCCAGCAGCGGCACCGGGACTAGCGGATTCCGCCAAGAGACCCAGTACTTC.